The rows below give T cell receptor beta chains drawn from one sample of a study of blood T cell repertoires in COVID-19. Libraries were prepared by immunoSEQ multiplex PCR; TCRdb keeps only in-frame clonotypes and omits some of them. Of approximately 190,000 clones in the sample, around 80% were seen once. Sequencing was done on a sample of peripheral blood. Receptors were obtained from a human donor with acute or convalescent COVID-19. The donor label of this sample is uncertain. The CDR3 runs from the conserved cysteine through the conserved F or W. The order of the fields is D gene, clone size, CDR3 length, J gene, V gene, CDR3 protein, CDR3 DNA. The D gene is left open where the match is weak. Rows give clone size only sometimes, using once, few, many, or a class for an expanded clone.

NA NA 13 TRBJ2-3 TRBV28 CASSRDPGDTQYF TGTGCCAGCAGTCGCGACCCGGGGGATACGCAGTATTTT
NA NA 15 TRBJ2-1 TRBV28 CASSFIRAHYNEQFF TGTGCCAGCAGTTTCATCAGGGCTCATTACAATGAGCAGTTCTTC
NA NA 13 TRBJ2-7 TRBV6-1 CASSYLLDYEQYF TGTGCCAGCAGTTATTTACTAGACTACGAGCAGTACTTC
NA NA 12 TRBJ1-2 TRBV29-1 CSVNRAEGGYTF TGCAGCGTGAACAGGGCAGAGGGAGGCTACACCTTC
NA few 13 TRBJ1-1 TRBV7-9 CASSAGRSSEAFF TGTGCCAGCAGCGCCGGGAGGTCGTCTGAAGCTTTCTTT
TRBD2 NA 14 TRBJ2-7 TRBV2 CASRTGTSGYEQYF TGTGCCAGCAGGACTGGGACTAGCGGCTACGAGCAGTACTTC
TRBD1 NA 18 TRBJ2-6 TRBV6-1 CASSERDRGVWGANVLTF TGTGCTAGCAGTGAAAGGGACAGGGGAGTATGGGGGGCCAACGTCCTGACTTTC
NA NA 16 TRBJ2-5 TRBV10-1 CASSESCREREETQYF TGCGCCAGCAGTGAGTCCTGTCGGGAGCGCGAAGAGACCCAGTACTTC
NA NA 15 TRBJ1-1 TRBV5-4 CASSLDPGADTEAFF TGTGCCAGCAGCTTGGACCCTGGGGCTGACACTGAAGCTTTCTTT
NA NA 15 TRBJ2-3 TRBV3-1/TRBV3-2 CASSQAGASTDTQYF TGTGCCAGCAGCCAAGCTGGGGCTAGCACAGATACGCAGTATTTT
NA NA 15 TRBJ1-4 TRBV2 CASRVLASANEKLFF TGTGCCAGCAGGGTCTTGGCCTCCGCTAATGAAAAACTGTTTTTT
TRBD1 few 14 TRBJ1-1 TRBV7-2 CASSLKQGYTEAFF TGTGCCAGCAGCTTAAAACAGGGGTACACTGAAGCTTTCTTT
NA NA 16 TRBJ2-5 TRBV7-3 CASSPTTMGPKETQYF TGTGCCAGCAGCCCGACGACTATGGGTCCCAAAGAGACCCAGTACTTC
TRBD2 NA 15 TRBJ2-1 TRBV19 CASSIGLAGDNEQFF TGTGCCAGTAGTATAGGGCTAGCGGGGGACAATGAGCAGTTCTTC
NA many 14 TRBJ2-7 TRBV2 CASRLRDITYEQYF TGTGCCAGCAGGCTCCGGGACATCACCTACGAGCAGTACTTC
TRBD1 NA 16 TRBJ2-2 TRBV5-1 CASSGAGTGNAGELFF TGCGCCAGCAGCGGTGCCGGGACAGGGAACGCCGGGGAGCTGTTTTTT
TRBD1 NA 15 TRBJ1-4 TRBV24-1 CATSERTGPNEKLFF TGTGCCACCAGTGAACGGACAGGGCCTAATGAAAAACTGTTTTTT
NA NA 15 TRBJ1-4 TRBV2 CASRAATAFWEKLFF TGTGCCAGCAGGGCGGCGACAGCCTTCTGGGAAAAACTGTTTTTT
NA NA 14 TRBJ1-2 TRBV2 CASSEERKNYGYTF TGTGCCAGCAGTGAGGAGAGGAAGAACTATGGCTACACCTTC
NA NA 14 TRBJ1-1 TRBV5-1 CASSSDTLNTEAFF TGCGCCAGCAGCTCGGACACATTGAACACTGAAGCTTTCTTT
TRBD1 NA 15 TRBJ2-1 TRBV5-1 CASSWGTGSVNEQFF TGCGCCAGCAGCTGGGGGACAGGGTCAGTCAATGAGCAGTTCTTC
NA NA 13 TRBJ2-3 TRBV19 CAAQAERSNTQYF TGTGCCGCCCAAGCCGAAAGGAGCAATACGCAGTATTTT
NA NA 17 TRBJ1-3 TRBV6-1 CASSATLAQGSGNTIYF TGTGCCAGCAGTGCTACACTCGCTCAGGGAAGTGGAAACACCATATATTTT
TRBD2 NA 15 TRBJ2-7 TRBV3-1/TRBV3-2 CASSPAASGLYEQYF TGTGCCAGCAGCCCGGCGGCTAGCGGGCTCTACGAGCAGTACTTC
NA NA 15 TRBJ1-2 TRBV9 CASSVTGSANYGYTF TGTGCCAGCAGCGTCACCGGGTCCGCTAACTATGGCTACACCTTC
NA few 14 TRBJ1-1 TRBV18 CASSPGLAGTEAFF TGTGCCAGCTCACCAGGGTTGGCGGGCACTGAAGCTTTCTTT
NA NA 13 TRBJ1-5 TRBV2 CASHTGRNQPQHF TGTGCCAGCCACACAGGGCGCAATCAGCCCCAGCATTTT
NA NA 18 TRBJ2-2 TRBV15 CATSRETQLPRGAGELFF TGTGCCACCAGCAGAGAAACCCAGCTTCCCCGGGGAGCCGGGGAGCTGTTTTTT
NA NA 12 TRBJ1-2 TRBV30 CAWKEGHYGYTF TGTGCCTGGAAAGAGGGCCACTATGGCTACACCTTC
TRBD1 NA 13 TRBJ2-1 TRBV18 CASSPGQGYEQFF TGTGCCAGCTCACCGGGACAGGGGTATGAGCAGTTCTTC
NA once 17 TRBJ2-2 TRBV7-6 CASSPGGGPISTGELFF TGTGCCAGCAGCCCGGGCGGGGGCCCTATCTCGACCGGGGAGCTGTTTTTT
NA NA 13 TRBJ2-7 TRBV29-1 CSVDRVGSYEQYF TGCAGCGTTGACAGGGTGGGTTCCTACGAGCAGTACTTC
NA NA 16 TRBJ1-3 TRBV6-5 CASSYSNGFFGNTIYF TGTGCCAGCAGTTACTCGAACGGGTTTTTCGGAAACACCATATATTTT
NA NA 19 TRBJ2-7 TRBV12-2 CASRLVLRGSSGGSYEQYF TGTGCAAGTCGCTTAGTCCTAAGGGGGAGTAGCGGGGGCTCCTACGAGCAGTACTTC
NA NA 14 TRBJ1-1 TRBV11-2 CASSPDRSYTEAFF TGTGCCAGCAGCCCAGACAGATCGTACACTGAAGCTTTCTTT
TRBD1 NA 15 TRBJ1-4 TRBV7-2 CASSGPTGAYEKLFF TGTGCCAGCAGCGGACCGACAGGGGCATATGAAAAACTGTTTTTT
NA NA 15 TRBJ2-1 TRBV7-2 CASSLPAGLNNEQFF TGTGCCAGCAGCTTGCCAGCAGGCTTAAACAATGAGCAGTTCTTC
TRBD1 NA 16 TRBJ1-3 TRBV5-1 CASSQTGPSSGNTIYF TGCGCCAGCAGCCAGACAGGGCCCAGCTCTGGAAACACCATATATTTT
NA NA 12 TRBJ1-1 TRBV6-6 CATCRSNTEAFF TGTGCCACTTGCCGGTCGAACACTGAAGCTTTCTTT
NA NA 14 TRBJ2-3 TRBV5-1 CASSLEPPPDTQYF TGCGCCAGCAGCTTGGAGCCCCCTCCGGATACGCAGTATTTT
TRBD1 NA 12 TRBJ1-3 TRBV6-5 CASSSRTGRHHF TGTGCCAGCAGTTCGAGGACAGGCCGCCACCATTTT
NA NA 13 TRBJ1-1 TRBV27 CASPFRGGTEAFF TGTGCCAGCCCGTTCCGGGGAGGCACTGAAGCTTTCTTT